A selection of T cell receptor beta chains follows, all from one sample in a study of OX40 agonist ivuxolimab in advanced cancers. Sequencing used immunoSEQ multiplex PCR; TCRdb keeps in-frame clones, though not all of them. The data show approximately 77,000 clones, just under 95% seen once. This specimen was CD4+ or CD8+ T cells sorted from blood, taken in a trial of the OX40 agonist ivuxolimab. Receptors originate from an adult with an advanced solid tumor such as melanoma, head and neck, liver or kidney cancer. CDR3s include the opening cysteine and the closing phenylalanine or tryptophan. D genes are given only for firm matches. The listing skips clone size in some rows; elsewhere it reads once, few, many or a size class.

TRBV5-4,NA,TRBJ1-2,NA,TGTGCCAGCAGCTTAGACAGCGCCGGCTATGGCTACACCTTC,CASSLDSAGYGYTF
TRBV19,TRBD2,TRBJ2-3,NA,TGTGCCTCGGGGGGGGCTAGCGGCACAGATACGCAGTATTTT,CASGGASGTDTQYF
TRBV9,NA,TRBJ1-1,once,TGTGCCAGCAGCGTTTTACAGGGTCCCACTGAAGCTTTCTTT,CASSVLQGPTEAFF
TRBV9,NA,TRBJ1-3,NA,TGTGCCAGCAAGGGGCTTTCCTCTGGAAACACCATATATTTT,CASKGLSSGNTIYF
TRBV11-1,TRBD1,TRBJ2-7,once,TGTGCCAGCAGCTCCCGACAGGGGGCTGGAGACTACGAGCAGTACTTC,CASSSRQGAGDYEQYF
TRBV29-1,NA,TRBJ2-2,NA,TGCAGCGTTGAAGATCTCGGGCAGGGAAACACCGGGGAGCTGTTTTTT,CSVEDLGQGNTGELFF
TRBV5-6,TRBD1,TRBJ1-2,NA,TGTGCCAGCAGCTTGCCCGGCGGGACAGGGTATGGCTACACCTTC,CASSLPGGTGYGYTF
TRBV11-3,NA,TRBJ2-7,NA,TGTGCCAGCAGCTCTAGGACAGGGAGGGACTACGAGCAGTACTTC,CASSSRTGRDYEQYF
TRBV5-5,NA,TRBJ2-3,once,TGTGCCAGCAGCTTGGCCCTTAGGCAAGATACGCAGTATTTT,CASSLALRQDTQYF
TRBV5-5,NA,TRBJ2-2,NA,TGTGCCAGCGGGAGTAGGACCGAGAACACCGGGGAGCTGTTTTTT,CASGSRTENTGELFF
TRBV5-1,NA,TRBJ2-7,NA,TGCGCCAGCAGCTTGGACAGGAATAACTACGAGCAGTACTTC,CASSLDRNNYEQYF
TRBV5-6,TRBD1,TRBJ2-7,NA,TGTGCCAGCAGCTTGGGAACAGGGGTCTACGAGCAGTACTTC,CASSLGTGVYEQYF
TRBV11-2,TRBD2,TRBJ2-7,NA,TGTGCCAGCAGCTTAGTCGGGGGAGGGGAGCAGTACTTC,CASSLVGGGEQYF
TRBV7-9,NA,TRBJ2-7,NA,TGTGCCACGGATACCGACAGCCTCGAGCAGTACTTC,CATDTDSLEQYF
TRBV29-1,TRBD2,TRBJ2-3,NA,TGCAGCGTTGAGCGGGGGAGCACAGATACGCAGTATTTT,CSVERGSTDTQYF
TRBV27,TRBD1,TRBJ1-5,NA,TGTGCCAGCAGTTTAACAGGGGGAGAGGGCAATCAGCCCCAGCATTTT,CASSLTGGEGNQPQHF
TRBV5-1,TRBD1,TRBJ2-1,NA,TGCGCCAGTGCCGGGACAGCCTACAATGAGCAGTTCTTC,CASAGTAYNEQFF
TRBV9,NA,TRBJ1-3,once,TGTGCCAGCAGCCCCCCTTGGGGGACGCCTCTTGGAAACACCATATATTTT,CASSPPWGTPLGNTIYF
TRBV6-5,TRBD2,TRBJ2-1,NA,TGTGCCAGCAGTTACGCGCTAGCGGGGGGCGATGAGCAGTTCTTC,CASSYALAGGDEQFF
TRBV5-4,NA,TRBJ2-7,NA,TGTGCCAGCAGCTTCTTAGGGACCTACGAGCAGTACTTC,CASSFLGTYEQYF
TRBV7-8,NA,TRBJ1-1,NA,TGTGCCAGCAGCTTGTGGTACAGGGAGGGGACTGAAGCTTTCTTT,CASSLWYREGTEAFF
TRBV4-2,TRBD2,TRBJ2-3,NA,TGTGCCAGCAGCCAAGAAGACGGGGGGTTTACAGATACGCAGTATTTT,CASSQEDGGFTDTQYF
TRBV10-3,NA,TRBJ1-6,NA,TGTGCCATCAGTGAGACCCGGGATTCACCCCTCCACTTT,CAISETRDSPLHF
TRBV9,TRBD1,TRBJ2-7,NA,TGTGCCAGCAGCGGGCGACAGGGCCCCTACGAGCAGTACTTC,CASSGRQGPYEQYF
TRBV4-1,TRBD2,TRBJ2-7,few,TGCGCCAGCAGCCAACTAGCGGGGGTATACGAGCAGTACTTC,CASSQLAGVYEQYF
TRBV5-4,TRBD1,TRBJ2-7,NA,TGTGCCAGCAGCTCCCGACAGGGAACCTACGAGCAGTACTTC,CASSSRQGTYEQYF
TRBV4-3,TRBD1,TRBJ2-1,NA,TGCGCCAGCAGCCAGTACGGGACAGGGGGCAATGAGCAGTTCTTC,CASSQYGTGGNEQFF
TRBV27,NA,TRBJ1-5,NA,TGTGCCAGCAGTTTCGGACAGAATCAGCCCCAGCATTTT,CASSFGQNQPQHF
TRBV15,NA,TRBJ1-4,NA,TGTGCCACCAGTAAAGGACAGCTTGAAAAACTGTTTTTT,CATSKGQLEKLFF
TRBV5-1,NA,TRBJ2-1,NA,TGCGCCAGCAGCCTACCCCGGGCAGGGGTCTCCTACAATGAGCAGTTCTTC,CASSLPRAGVSYNEQFF
TRBV4-2,NA,TRBJ2-7,NA,TGTGCCAGCAGCCAACTTTTTTTCGGCGGGGGCCTTAGCTCCTACGAGCAGTACTTC,CASSQLFFGGGLSSYEQYF
TRBV28,NA,TRBJ1-1,NA,TGTGCCAGCAGGCCACCGGGGGACACTGAAGCTTTCTTT,CASRPPGDTEAFF
TRBV4-1,NA,TRBJ2-7,NA,TGCGCCAGCAGCCAATCCCCAGGGGGGAGCGACGAGCAGTACTTC,CASSQSPGGSDEQYF
TRBV10-1,TRBD1,TRBJ2-5,NA,TGCGCCAGCCCCAGACAGGGCAGAGAGACCCAGTACTTC,CASPRQGRETQYF
TRBV30,NA,TRBJ1-1,once,TGTGCCTGGAGTCATATGGGGGGCAACACTGAAGCTTTCTTT,CAWSHMGGNTEAFF
TRBV9,NA,TRBJ2-3,once,TGTGCCAGCAGCCTCTCCAAGGCGGCAAGGAGGATCACAGATACGCAGTATTTT,CASSLSKAARRITDTQYF
TRBV11-2,NA,TRBJ1-6,NA,TGTGCCAGCAACGCACCCGCAAACAGGGATAAAGCCGATAATTCACCCCTCCACTTT,CASNAPANRDKADNSPLHF
TRBV7-9,TRBD2,TRBJ2-7,NA,TGTGCCAGCAGCTTAGCCGGGGGGATGGGCTCCTACGAGCAGTACTTC,CASSLAGGMGSYEQYF
TRBV15,TRBD1,TRBJ1-1,NA,TGTGCCACCAGCAGAGACCCGACAGGGGCTGAAGCTTTCTTT,CATSRDPTGAEAFF
TRBV28,NA,TRBJ2-7,NA,TGTGCCAGCAGTTCTCCTTCTGAGGGAAATCCCTACGAGCAGTACTTC,CASSSPSEGNPYEQYF
TRBV7-9,TRBD2,TRBJ2-1,NA,TGTGCCAGCAGCTTAACAGGGAGTTTAGCGGGGGGGCCAGAGCAGTTCTTC,CASSLTGSLAGGPEQFF
TRBV27,NA,TRBJ2-3,NA,TGTGCCAGCAGCCCCGCTGCAGGGGAAATCACAGATACGCAGTATTTT,CASSPAAGEITDTQYF
TRBV2,NA,TRBJ1-5,NA,TGTGCCAGCAGTGAGTGGTTGGGGGATCTTGGCAATCAGCCCCAGCATTTT,CASSEWLGDLGNQPQHF